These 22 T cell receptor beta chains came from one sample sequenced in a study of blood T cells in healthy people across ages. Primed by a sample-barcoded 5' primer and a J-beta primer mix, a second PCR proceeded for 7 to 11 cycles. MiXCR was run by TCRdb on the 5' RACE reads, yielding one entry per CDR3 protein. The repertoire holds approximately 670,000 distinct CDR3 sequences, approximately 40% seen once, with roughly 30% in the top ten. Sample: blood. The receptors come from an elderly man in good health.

The CDR3 reads CASSLQHTGELFF. In DNA form, the CDR3 reads TGTGCCAGCAGTCTACAGCACACCGGGGAGCTGTTTTTT. The V call is TRBV6-2 or TRBV6-3, the J call TRBJ2-2; D gene unclear. CDR1 and CDR2 (germline): MNHEY, SVGEGT. Trimming left V 5 bases short and J 3 bases short, with 7 bases between. This CDR3 region has 13 residues.

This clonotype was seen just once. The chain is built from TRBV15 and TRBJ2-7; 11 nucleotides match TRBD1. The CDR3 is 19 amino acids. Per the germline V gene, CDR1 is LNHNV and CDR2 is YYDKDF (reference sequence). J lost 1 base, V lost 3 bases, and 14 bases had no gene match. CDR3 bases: TGTGCCACCAGCAGTTCTGAAACCCAGGGACAGGGGGTTTCCTACGAGCAGTACTTC. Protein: CATSSSETQGQGVSYEQYF.

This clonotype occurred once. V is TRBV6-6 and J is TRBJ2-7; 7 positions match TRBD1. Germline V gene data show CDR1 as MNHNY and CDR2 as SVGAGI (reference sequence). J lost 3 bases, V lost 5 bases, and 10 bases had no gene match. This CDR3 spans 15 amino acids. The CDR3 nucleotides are TGTGCCAGCAGTAACCTCGGACAGGCAAACTACGAGCAGTACTTC. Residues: CASSNLGQANYEQYF.

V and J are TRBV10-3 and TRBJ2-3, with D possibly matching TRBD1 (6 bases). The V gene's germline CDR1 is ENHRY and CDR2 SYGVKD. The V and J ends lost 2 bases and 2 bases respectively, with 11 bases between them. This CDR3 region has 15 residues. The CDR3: CAISEPGAVTDTQYF. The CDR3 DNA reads TGTGCCATCAGTGAGCCAGGGGCTGTCACAGATACGCAGTATTTT.

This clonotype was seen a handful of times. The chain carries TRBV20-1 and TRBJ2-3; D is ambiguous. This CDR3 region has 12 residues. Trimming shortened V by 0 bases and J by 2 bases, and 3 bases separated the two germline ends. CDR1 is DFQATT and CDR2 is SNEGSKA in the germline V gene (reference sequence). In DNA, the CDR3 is TGCAGTGCTAGAGACAACACAGATACGCAGTATTTT. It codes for CSARDNTDTQYF.

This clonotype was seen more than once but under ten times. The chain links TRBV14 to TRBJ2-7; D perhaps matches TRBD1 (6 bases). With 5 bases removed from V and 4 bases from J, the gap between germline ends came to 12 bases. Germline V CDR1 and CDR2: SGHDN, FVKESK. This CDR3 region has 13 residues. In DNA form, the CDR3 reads TGTGCCAGCAGCGGGGACACGGGGTACGAGCAGTACTTC. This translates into CASSGDTGYEQYF.

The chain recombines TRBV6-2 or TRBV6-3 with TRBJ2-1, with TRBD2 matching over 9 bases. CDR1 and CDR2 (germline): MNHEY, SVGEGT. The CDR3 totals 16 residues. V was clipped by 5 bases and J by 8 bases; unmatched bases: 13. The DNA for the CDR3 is TGTGCCAGCAGTACATTCGTAGCGGGAGTTTCTGATGAGCAGTTCTTC. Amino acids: CASSTFVAGVSDEQFF.

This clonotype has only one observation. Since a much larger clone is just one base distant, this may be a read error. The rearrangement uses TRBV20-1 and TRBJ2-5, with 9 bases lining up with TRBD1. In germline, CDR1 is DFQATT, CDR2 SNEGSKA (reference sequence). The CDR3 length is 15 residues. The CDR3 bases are TGCAGTGCTAGACCGGGACAGGGTTTTGAAGAGATCCAGTACTTC. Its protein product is CSARPGQGFEEIQYF.

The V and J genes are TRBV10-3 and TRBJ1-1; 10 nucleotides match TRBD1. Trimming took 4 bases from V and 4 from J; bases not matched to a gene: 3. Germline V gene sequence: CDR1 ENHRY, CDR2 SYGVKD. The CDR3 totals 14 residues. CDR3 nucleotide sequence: TGTGCCATCAGTGCGGACAGGGGGGGCACTGAAGCTTTCTTT. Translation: CAISADRGGTEAFF.

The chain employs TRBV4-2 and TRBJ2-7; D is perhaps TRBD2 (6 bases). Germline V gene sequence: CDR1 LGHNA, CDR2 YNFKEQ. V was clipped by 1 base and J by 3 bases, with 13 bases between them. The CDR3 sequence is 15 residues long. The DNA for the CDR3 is TGTGCCAGCAGCCAAGGGGGCGGGAACCTCTACGAGCAGTACTTC. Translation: CASSQGGGNLYEQYF.

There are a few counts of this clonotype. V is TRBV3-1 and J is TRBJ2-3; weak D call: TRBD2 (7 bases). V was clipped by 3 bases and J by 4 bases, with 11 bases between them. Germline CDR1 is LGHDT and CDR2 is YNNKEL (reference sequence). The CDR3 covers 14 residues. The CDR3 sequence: CASSQGGRPDTQYF. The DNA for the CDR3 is TGTGCCAGCAGCCAGGGGGGGCGTCCAGATACGCAGTATTTT.

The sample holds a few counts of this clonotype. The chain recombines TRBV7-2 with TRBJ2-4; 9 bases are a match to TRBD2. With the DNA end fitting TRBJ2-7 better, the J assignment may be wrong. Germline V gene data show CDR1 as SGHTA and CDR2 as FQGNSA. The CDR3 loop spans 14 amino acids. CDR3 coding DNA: TGTGCCAGCAGCGTGGGGACTAGCATCGACGAGCAGTACTTC. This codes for CASSVGTSIDEQYF.

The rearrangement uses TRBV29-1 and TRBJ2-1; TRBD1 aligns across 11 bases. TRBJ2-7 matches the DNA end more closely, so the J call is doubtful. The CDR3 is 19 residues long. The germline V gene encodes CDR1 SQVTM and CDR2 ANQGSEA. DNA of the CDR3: TGCAGCGCCCGTGGTACAGGACAGGGGGCATTAATTGGGTACAATGAGCAGTACTTC. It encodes CSARGTGQGALIGYNEQYF.

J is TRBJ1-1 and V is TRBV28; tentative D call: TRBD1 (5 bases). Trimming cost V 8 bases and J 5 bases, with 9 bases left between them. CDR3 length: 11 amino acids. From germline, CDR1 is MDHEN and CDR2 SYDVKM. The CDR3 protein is CASHSGTEAFF. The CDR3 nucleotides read TGTGCCAGCCATTCAGGGACTGAAGCTTTCTTT.

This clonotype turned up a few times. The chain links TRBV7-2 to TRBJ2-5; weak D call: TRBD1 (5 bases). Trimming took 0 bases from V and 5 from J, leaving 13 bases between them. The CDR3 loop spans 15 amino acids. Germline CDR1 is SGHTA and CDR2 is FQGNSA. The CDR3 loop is CASSLAGVVGETQYF. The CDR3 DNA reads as TGTGCCAGCAGCTTAGCAGGGGTAGTAGGGGAGACCCAGTACTTC.

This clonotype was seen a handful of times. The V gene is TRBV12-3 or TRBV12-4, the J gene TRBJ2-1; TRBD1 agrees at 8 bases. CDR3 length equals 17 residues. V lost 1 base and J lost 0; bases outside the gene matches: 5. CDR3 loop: CASSLGYRGYSYNEQFF. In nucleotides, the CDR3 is TGTGCCAGCAGTTTAGGTTACAGGGGGTACTCCTACAATGAGCAGTTCTTC.

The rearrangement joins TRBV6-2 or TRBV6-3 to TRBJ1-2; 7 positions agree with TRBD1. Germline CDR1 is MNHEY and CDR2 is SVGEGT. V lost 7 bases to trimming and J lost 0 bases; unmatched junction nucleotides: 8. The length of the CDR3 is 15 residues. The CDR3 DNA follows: TGTGCCAGCAATCCCTCCGGGACAGCTAACTATGGCTACACCTTC. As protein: CASNPSGTANYGYTF.

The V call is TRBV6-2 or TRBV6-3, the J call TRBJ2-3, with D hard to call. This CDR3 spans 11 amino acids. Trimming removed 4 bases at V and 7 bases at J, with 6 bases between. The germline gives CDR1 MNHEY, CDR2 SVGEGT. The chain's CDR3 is CASSSEYTQYF. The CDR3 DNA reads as TGTGCCAGCAGTTCCGAATATACGCAGTATTTT.

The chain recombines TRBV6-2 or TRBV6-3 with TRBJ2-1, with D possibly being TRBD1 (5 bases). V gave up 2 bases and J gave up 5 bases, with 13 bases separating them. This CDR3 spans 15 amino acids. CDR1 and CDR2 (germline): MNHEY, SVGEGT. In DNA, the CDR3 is TGTGCCAGCAGTTACGGGGCCGCCCTCGACAATGAGCAGTTCTTC. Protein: CASSYGAALDNEQFF.

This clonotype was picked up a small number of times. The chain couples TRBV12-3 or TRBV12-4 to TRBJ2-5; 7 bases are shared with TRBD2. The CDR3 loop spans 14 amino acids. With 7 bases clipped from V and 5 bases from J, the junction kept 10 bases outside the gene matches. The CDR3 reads CASTPGGIRETQYF. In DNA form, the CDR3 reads TGTGCCAGCACCCCCGGGGGGATCAGGGAGACCCAGTACTTC.

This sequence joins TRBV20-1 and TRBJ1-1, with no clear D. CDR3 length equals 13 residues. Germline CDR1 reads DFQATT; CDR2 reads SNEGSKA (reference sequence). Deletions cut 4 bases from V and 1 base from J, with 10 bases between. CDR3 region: CSAIYAPNTEAFF. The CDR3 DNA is TGCAGTGCTATCTATGCCCCGAACACTGAAGCTTTCTTT.

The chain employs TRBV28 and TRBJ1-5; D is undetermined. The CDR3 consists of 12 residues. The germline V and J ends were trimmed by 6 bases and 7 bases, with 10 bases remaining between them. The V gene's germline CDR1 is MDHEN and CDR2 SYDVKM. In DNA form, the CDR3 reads TGTGCCAGCAGGGGTCAGGTCCAGCCCCAGCATTTT. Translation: CASRGQVQPQHF. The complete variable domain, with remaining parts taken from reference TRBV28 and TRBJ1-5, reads DVKVTQSSRYLVKRTGEKVFLECVQDMDHENMFWYRQDPGLGLRLIYFSYDVKMKEKGDIPEGYSVSREKKERFSLILESASTNQTSMYLCASRGQVQPQHFGDGTRLSIL.